Listed here are 26 T cell receptor beta chains from one sample, sequenced in a study of OX40 agonist ivuxolimab in advanced cancers. Clones were sequenced by immunoSEQ multiplex PCR, and TCRdb holds only the in-frame ones, with some missing. There are approximately 17,000 clones in the sample; just over 70% occur only once, and about 17% lies in the top ten. The sample here was CD4+ or CD8+ T cells sorted from blood, taken in a trial of the OX40 agonist ivuxolimab. These receptors all stem from an adult with an advanced solid tumor such as melanoma, head and neck, liver or kidney cancer.

The chain combines TRBV7-9 with TRBJ1-6, with D possibly being TRBD1 (6 bases). Per the germline V gene, CDR1 is SEHNR and CDR2 is FQNEAQ (reference sequence). CDR3 length: 16 residues. V gave up 4 bases and J gave up 4 bases, with 14 bases separating them. CDR3 sequence (DNA): TGTGCCAGCAGCTACCTGGGGGCGGGATATAATTCACCCCTCCACTTT. It is translated as CASSYLGAGYNSPLHF.

Only a few counts were recorded for this clone. The chain recombines TRBV5-6 with TRBJ2-3, with D possibly called TRBD1 or TRBD2 (5 bases each). The CDR3 length is 13 residues. CDR1 SGHDT and CDR2 YYEEEE come from the germline V gene. V lost 3 bases and J 4 bases, leaving 9 bases between the germline ends. The CDR3 DNA is TGTGCCAGCAGCTCGGGACGTTCAGATACGCAGTATTTT. Translated, it gives CASSSGRSDTQYF.

The chain recombines TRBV27 with TRBJ2-7, with TRBD1 identical over 11 bases. Trimming cost V 4 bases and J 5 bases; bases outside gene matches: 4. The germline V gene encodes CDR1 MNHEY and CDR2 SMNVEV (reference sequence). This CDR3 spans 14 amino acids. CDR3 sequence: CASSWGQGVDEQYF. CDR3 nucleotide sequence: TGTGCCAGCAGTTGGGGACAGGGGGTCGACGAGCAGTACTTC.

The CDR3 protein is CASSAGTRGEQYF. CDR3 sequence (DNA): TGTGCCAGCAGCGCCGGGACTAGGGGCGAGCAGTACTTC. J is TRBJ2-7 and V is TRBV9, with 8 positions matching TRBD2. The CDR3 has 13 residues. Looked up from germline, CDR1 is SGDLS and CDR2 is YYNGEE. V gave up 3 bases and J gave up 6 bases; unmatched junction bases: 5.

The rearrangement joins TRBV6-1 to TRBJ2-3; 7 bases match TRBD2. With 0 bases clipped from V and 0 bases from J, the junction kept 0 bases outside the gene matches. Germline V gene data show CDR1 as MNHNS and CDR2 as SASEGT. This CDR3 contains 15 residues. Here the CDR3 reads CASSEASGSTDTQYF. The CDR3 bases are TGTGCCAGCAGTGAAGCTAGCGGGAGCACAGATACGCAGTATTTT.

CDR3 residues: CASSETQGFGTSSYNSPLHF. CDR3 in DNA: TGTGCCAGCAGCGAAACTCAGGGATTCGGGACAAGCTCCTATAATTCACCCCTCCACTTT. The chain recombines TRBV28 with TRBJ1-6, with a tentative D call TRBD1 (6 bases). Germline loops: CDR1 MDHEN, CDR2 SYDVKM. V lost 6 bases and J lost 0, with 24 bases in between. The CDR3 extends over 20 amino acids. The variable domain in full, completed from reference TRBV28 and TRBJ1-6, reads DVKVTQSSRYLVKRTGEKVFLECVQDMDHENMFWYRQDPGLGLRLIYFSYDVKMKEKGDIPEGYSVSREKKERFSLILESASTNQTSMYLCASSETQGFGTSSYNSPLHFGNGTRLTVT.

The J gene is TRBJ2-3, the V gene TRBV6-4; 11 bases are a match to TRBD2. This CDR3 region has 18 residues. The junction had 14 bases not matched to a gene; V was cut back by 3 bases and J by 6 bases. In germline, CDR1 is MRHNA, CDR2 SNTAGT. As DNA, the CDR3 is TGTGCCAGCAGTGAAAGGGGGCCACTAGCGGGAGTACCGGATACGCAGTATTTT. This sequence encodes CASSERGPLAGVPDTQYF.

In this sample, this clone turned up a few times. The rearrangement uses TRBV13 and TRBJ1-2; D remains ambiguous. This CDR3 is built from 14 residues. The germline V and J ends were trimmed by 0 bases and 8 bases, with 13 bases remaining between them. Germline CDR1 PRHDT, CDR2 FYEKMQ (reference sequence). CDR3 DNA: TGTGCCAGCAGCTTAGGCGGCAGTTCTTCCGGCTACACCTTC. It encodes CASSLGGSSSGYTF.

This sequence joins TRBV11-2 and TRBJ2-7, with TRBD1 identical over 7 bases. The CDR3 has 11 amino acids. Germline CDR1 SGHAT, CDR2 FQNNGV. Trimming removed 3 bases from V and 7 bases from J; junction bases left unmatched: 0. CDR3 coding DNA: TGTGCCAGCAGCTTCAGGGGGGAGCAGTACTTC. Translated, it gives CASSFRGEQYF.

This clone is categorized as medium-sized. The chain combines TRBV7-9 with TRBJ1-4; D not resolved. Trimming left V 5 bases short and J 7 bases short, with 17 bases between. The CDR3 covers 15 residues. Germline V gene lookup returns CDR1 SEHNR and CDR2 FQNEAQ (reference sequence). DNA of the CDR3: TGTGCCAGCAGCCCCCAGAATCGGGTTGGTGAAAAACTGTTTTTT. Amino acids: CASSPQNRVGEKLFF.

The chain is built from TRBV5-4 and TRBJ2-3, with D unresolved. Trimming took 4 bases from V and 2 from J, leaving 14 bases between them. The CDR3 sequence is 15 residues long. Germline CDR1 is SGHNT and CDR2 is YYREEE (reference sequence). CDR3 loop: CASSPSLEATDTQYF. The CDR3 DNA reads as TGTGCCAGCAGCCCATCACTCGAAGCCACAGATACGCAGTATTTT. The full variable domain, with the rest looked up from reference TRBV5-4 and TRBJ2-3, is ETGVTQSPTHLIKTRGQQVTLRCSSQSGHNTVSWYQQALGQGPQFIFQYYREEENGRGNFPPRFSGLQFPNYSSELNVNALELDDSALYLCASSPSLEATDTQYFGPGTRLTVL.

V is TRBV9 and J is TRBJ2-1, with D uncertain. The germline V gene encodes CDR1 SGDLS and CDR2 YYNGEE. CDR3 size: 12 residues. V lost 4 bases to trimming and J lost 7 bases, with 9 bases between them. The CDR3 DNA follows: TGTGCCAGCAGCACCTCCCTAAATGAGCAGTTCTTC. This codes for CASSTSLNEQFF.

This clone was seen once. This chain connects TRBV19 to TRBJ2-5; 13 bases line up with TRBD2. Germline V gives CDR1 LNHDA, CDR2 SQIVND (reference sequence). The length of the CDR3 is 16 residues. The ends lost 5 bases at V and 5 bases at J; junction bases unmatched: 8. CDR3 loop: CASSGWTSGSAETQYF. The CDR3 DNA follows: TGTGCCAGTAGTGGGTGGACTAGCGGGAGCGCGGAGACCCAGTACTTC.

This sequence joins TRBV9 and TRBJ2-7, with D perhaps matching TRBD2 (6 bases). The CDR3 loop spans 15 amino acids. V was shortened by 0 bases and J by 2 bases, with 12 bases between the two germline ends. CDR1 is SGDLS and CDR2 is YYNGEE in the germline V gene. The CDR3 reads CASSVAGGVPYEQYF. CDR3 nucleotide sequence: TGTGCCAGCAGCGTAGCTGGAGGGGTGCCCTACGAGCAGTACTTC.

This clone was detected only once. J is TRBJ2-5 and V is TRBV11-2, with 12 nucleotides matching TRBD1. CDR1 is SGHAT and CDR2 is FQNNGV in the germline V gene. Trimming cost V 3 bases and J 4 bases; bases outside gene matches: 3. CDR3 length: 15 amino acids. DNA of the CDR3: TGTGCCAGCAGCTTGGGACAGGGGGCGGCAGAGACCCAGTACTTC. Translating it yields CASSLGQGAAETQYF.

The V and J genes are TRBV10-3 and TRBJ2-1; TRBD2 is a possible D gene (6 bases). The length of the CDR3 is 15 residues. Germline V gives CDR1 ENHRY, CDR2 SYGVKD. V was pared by 2 bases and J by 0 bases, with 8 bases between. In DNA, the CDR3 is TGTGCCATCAGTGAGCGGGAGAGCTCCTACAATGAGCAGTTCTTC. This gives the protein CAISERESSYNEQFF.

V gene TRBV6-5 combines with J gene TRBJ2-7; 7 bases line up with TRBD2. Trimming took 5 bases from V and 6 from J; bases not matched to a gene: 10. This CDR3 has 14 residues. Germline CDR1 is MNHEY and CDR2 is SVGAGI. The CDR3 DNA is TGTGCCAGCAGTGAAGTTGGCGGGAGTGGCGAGCAGTACTTC. Its protein is CASSEVGGSGEQYF.

This clone was observed a few times. The chain carries TRBV19 and TRBJ2-5; 7 nucleotides match TRBD1. The CDR3 extends over 14 amino acids. Trimming cost V 6 bases and J 5 bases; bases outside gene matches: 9. The germline V gene has CDR1 LNHDA and CDR2 SQIVND (reference sequence). CDR3 sequence reads: CASSPGDSRETQYF. The CDR3 DNA is TGTGCCAGTAGCCCCGGGGACAGTCGGGAGACCCAGTACTTC. Full variable domain (remainder filled in from reference TRBV19 and TRBJ2-5): DGGITQSPKYLFRKEGQNVTLSCEQNLNHDAMYWYRQDPGQGLRLIYYSQIVNDFQKGDIAEGYSVSREKKESFPLTVTSAQKNPTAFYLCASSPGDSRETQYFGPGTRLLVL.

Sample share makes this clone medium-sized. The chain joins TRBV6-5 to TRBJ2-7; 7 bases agree with TRBD2. The trim removed 5 bases at V and 7 bases at J, leaving 14 bases unmatched. Per the germline V gene, CDR1 is MNHEY and CDR2 is SVGAGI. The CDR3 spans 15 residues. CDR3 sequence: CASSQSARETGEQYF. CDR3 sequence (DNA): TGTGCCAGCAGTCAAAGCGCGCGGGAGACTGGGGAGCAGTACTTC.

By sample fraction, this clone is medium-sized (0.01 to 0.1%). This chain joins TRBV7-2 and TRBJ2-1; TRBD2 aligns across 8 bases. The CDR3 totals 16 residues. J was trimmed by 7 bases and V by 2 bases; bases with no gene match: 10. The germline CDR1 and CDR2 sequences are SGHTA and FQGNSA. Written as DNA, the CDR3 is TGTGCCAGCAGCTTAATTGGACTAGCTCTTCGGAATGAGCAGTTCTTC. Translating it yields CASSLIGLALRNEQFF.

The chain uses TRBV9 and TRBJ2-5; 7 bases line up with TRBD2. V dropped 4 bases and J dropped 9; count of bases not matched to a gene: 3. The CDR3 has 11 amino acids. The germline gives CDR1 SGDLS, CDR2 YYNGEE. The DNA for the CDR3 is TGTGCCAGCAGCCCAGGGAGGGCCCAGTACTTC. Protein sequence: CASSPGRAQYF.

As concerns this clone: Mismatch with germline at one junction end may stem from a read error. This rearrangement joins TRBV30 to TRBJ2-3; D remains ambiguous. This CDR3 spans 12 amino acids. Germline assignment: CDR1 GTSNPN and CDR2 SVGIG (reference sequence). CDR3 nucleotide sequence: TGTGCCTGGGGTGTTGGGTCAGATACGCAGTATTTT. Translated, it gives CAWGVGSDTQYF.

J is TRBJ1-1 and V is TRBV5-4; tentative D call: TRBD1 (5 bases). In germline, CDR1 is SGHNT, CDR2 YYREEE (reference sequence). The CDR3 sequence is 14 residues long. The V and J ends lost 0 bases and 5 bases respectively, with 11 bases between them. CDR3 sequence: CASSLADWGTEAFF. CDR3 bases: TGTGCCAGCAGCTTGGCCGATTGGGGGACTGAAGCTTTCTTT. Based on the CDR3 plus reference TRBV5-4 and TRBJ1-1, the full variable domain is ETGVTQSPTHLIKTRGQQVTLRCSSQSGHNTVSWYQQALGQGPQFIFQYYREEENGRGNFPPRFSGLQFPNYSSELNVNALELDDSALYLCASSLADWGTEAFFGQGTRLTVV.

A few counts support this clone. This sequence joins TRBV5-4 and TRBJ2-1, with 7 bases that match TRBD2. Germline lookup yields CDR1 SGHNT and CDR2 YYREEE (reference sequence). The CDR3 is 14 amino acids. The V segment lost 9 bases and the J segment 7 bases; nucleotides outside the gene matches: 13. The CDR3 DNA follows: TGTGCCACCCAGAGCGGGGATTCGAGAAATGAGCAGTTCTTC. Its translation: CATQSGDSRNEQFF.

The gene calls are TRBV7-6 and TRBJ2-1; 8 bases align to TRBD2. From germline, CDR1 is SGHVS and CDR2 FNYEAQ. Trimming at V came to 4 bases and at J to 6 bases, leaving 20 bases not matched to a gene. There are 19 residues in the CDR3. The CDR3 DNA sequence: TGTGCCAGCAGCTCTACCGGGACTGAGATAGCGGGAAGGGGCAATGAGCAGTTCTTC. Protein sequence: CASSSTGTEIAGRGNEQFF. The full variable domain, completed using reference TRBV7-6 and TRBJ2-1, is GAGVSQSPRYKVTKRGQDVALRCDPISGHVSLYWYRQALGQGPEFLTYFNYEAQQDKSGLPNDRFSAERPEGSISTLTIQRTEQRDSAMYRCASSSTGTEIAGRGNEQFFGPGTRLTVL.

The chain carries TRBV5-1 and TRBJ2-7, with D possibly matching TRBD2 (5 bases). The CDR3 sequence is 13 residues long. Germline CDR1 is SGHRS and CDR2 is YFSETQ. V lost 0 bases and J lost 4, with 8 bases in between. CDR3 DNA: TGCGCCAGCAGCTTGGTGCCGGGGTACGAGCAGTACTTC. This codes for CASSLVPGYEQYF.